This T cell receptor (beta chain) was captured by sequencing in a study of cytomegalovirus exposure and HLA in healthy donors. Germline lookup yields CDR1 MDHEN and CDR2 SYDVKM. This CDR3 is 15 amino acids long. V lost 0 bases and J 6 bases, leaving 12 bases between the germline ends. Both 60 Vbeta primers and 13 Jbeta primers went into the PCR. Profiled with immunoSEQ multiplex PCR; TCRdb holds only in-frame clones, not every one. Here the sample spans fewer than 150,000 clones, about four fifths being singletons. Sequences were obtained from PBMCs. The receptor was isolated from a man aged 25-45 years in good health and CMV-seronegative. V usage is TRBV28 and J usage is TRBJ1-5; a possible D gene is TRBD1 (5 bases). Written as DNA, the CDR3 is TGTGCCAGCAGTTTATGGGGCAGGGAGGCTCAGCCCCAGCATTTT. Translating it yields CASSLWGREAQPQHF.